This T cell receptor (beta chain) was identified in a study of OX40 agonist ivuxolimab in advanced cancers. Concerning the study at large: The costimulatory receptor OX40 (CD134) was targeted by ivuxolimab, a fully human IgG2 agonistic monoclonal antibody. Intravenous ivuxolimab was administered to patients every 2 weeks at six dose levels: 0.01, 0.1, 0.3, 1.5, 3 and 10 mg/kg. Of the roughly 52 dose-escalation patients, hepatocellular carcinoma was present in approximately 20, melanoma in around 15, renal cell carcinoma in 9 and head and neck cancer in 9. In the dose-escalation cohort, around four fifths of patients were male, and the mean age was roughly 60 years, with a range of roughly 23 to 85. Prior anti-PD-1, anti-PD-L1 or anti-CTLA-4 therapy was permitted, and 40% to 50% of dose-escalation patients had received checkpoint inhibitors. Partial responses occurred in three dose-escalation patients: two with cutaneous melanoma and one with hepatocellular carcinoma. The purpose of peripheral TCRbeta sequencing was to test whether ivuxolimab changed TCR sequence diversity and led to clonal T-cell expansion. The paper reports the monotherapy dose-escalation portion (N ≈ 52 patients) of the phase I ivuxolimab trial.

Including cysteine and phenylalanine, the CDR3 has 16 amino acids. The CDR3 DNA has 48 bases and is translated from base 1. CDR1 and CDR2 were assigned from the germline V gene (reference sequence) as MNHNY and SVGAGI. Trimming accounts for 2 bases at V and 5 bases at J, while the number of junction bases matched to no gene is 8. To sequence the TCRbeta CDR3 region, genomic DNA was isolated from the sorted cells. The immunoSEQ Assay was used for sequencing of TCRbeta CDR3 regions. This immuneACCESS table, as held by TCRdb, lists in-frame sequences with V and J called but not all clones. Of the missing ones, under half trace to an unresolved V gene in checked studies; the others have no known cause. The table for this sample lists around 53,000 clones; roughly nine tenths of them were counted only once. The ten largest clones take up around 6.9% of the sample. To note about this clone: Its antigen remains unidentified. Qualities for individual bases were not recorded, and no much larger clone is one base off.

The trial excluded patients who had a history of autoimmune disease or who were on systemic immunosuppression. Peripheral blood for TCR sequencing was drawn from every dose cohort at baseline, at cycle 4 day 1 and at cycle 7 day 1. Samples were obtained from an open-label, multicenter, first-in-human phase I dose-escalation trial of ivuxolimab. Adults with locally advanced or metastatic melanoma, renal cell, hepatocellular, or head and neck squamous cell carcinoma were enrolled in the trial. Before TCR sequencing, CD4+ T cells and CD8+ T cells from peripheral blood were sorted into separate populations. Overall study outcomes, separate from this receptor: After ivuxolimab, expanded clones were on average more numerous among CD8+ T cells than among CD4+ T cells. At doses of 0.1 to 3.0 mg/kg, clonal expansion of both CD4+ and CD8+ blood T cells was observed from baseline to week 6. The antigen specificity of the clonally expanded peripheral T cells was not determined. In partial responders in the 0.1-3.0 mg/kg groups, normalized peripheral clonal expansion was found to be among the lowest, especially among CD8+ T cells. Low levels of normalized T-cell clonal expansion were also shown by some nonresponding patients.

This material consisted of CD4+ or CD8+ T cells sorted from blood, taken in a trial of the OX40 agonist ivuxolimab. Rearrangement joined TRBV6-6 to TRBJ2-1, and 8 junctional nucleotides match TRBD1. The TCR originated in an adult with an advanced solid tumor such as melanoma, head and neck, liver or kidney cancer. At the DNA level, the sequence is TGTGCCAGCAGTTACAAGACAGGGGTGTTGGACAATGAGCAGTTCTTC. It codes for CASSYKTGVLDNEQFF.